Included here is one TCR beta chain sequence, with context. Its matching antigen is unknown. The data stem from a study of OX40 agonist ivuxolimab in advanced cancers. Study at large: At doses from 0.01 to 10 mg/kg, patients were given intravenous ivuxolimab every 2 weeks. Three patients, one with hepatocellular carcinoma and two with cutaneous melanoma, responded partially. Previous treatment with anti-PD-1, anti-PD-L1 or anti-CTLA-4 therapy was allowed; 40% had received some. General study findings and limits: On average, CD8+ T cells showed a greater number of expanded clones than CD4+.

Sequencing was performed with immunoSEQ multiplex PCR; in TCRdb, only in-frame clones are kept and a portion is missing. This sample carries roughly 64,000 clones, about 89% of them seen once, and the ten largest clones take over 4%. In germline, CDR1 is SGHTA, CDR2 FQGTGA. V gave up 5 bases and J gave up 4 bases, with 15 bases separating them. This CDR3 has 14 amino acids. The sequence was collected from an adult with an advanced solid tumor such as melanoma, head and neck, liver or kidney cancer. Sequenced material: CD4+ or CD8+ T cells sorted from blood, taken in a trial of the OX40 agonist ivuxolimab. This rearrangement joins TRBV7-3 to TRBJ2-7; weak D call: TRBD1 (8 bases). The CDR3, as DNA: TGTGCCAGCAGCCTTACAGGGGGGGCATACGAGCAGTACTTC. It specifies CASSLTGGAYEQYF.